Presented here are 26 T cell receptor beta chains from one specimen sequenced in a study of naive and memory T cell subsets. Study results and limitations: Naive repertoires, especially CD8, held a few larger clonotypes, possibly memory cells re-expressing CD45RA.

The beta constant-region primer was an equimolar mix of two oligonucleotides covering TRBC1 and TRBC2. The ligated cDNA underwent four PCR rounds using SP2 and nested alpha and beta constant-region primers. TCRdb recomputed calls from the UMI-ligation and nested PCR reads with MiXCR, one row per CDR3 protein. Of about 90,000 distinct CDR3 sequences in the sample, around 10% were seen once. For these receptors, no antigen is known. Sequenced sample: naive CD4+ T cells from blood. These receptors came from a human donor in good health.

This clonotype came up many times. The gene calls are TRBV11-3 and TRBJ2-5; 10 nucleotides align to TRBD2. The length of the CDR3 is 15 residues. Germline CDR1 SGHNT, CDR2 YENEEA. V shed 5 bases and J 4 bases; nucleotides not matched to a gene: 7. The CDR3, as DNA: TGTGCCAGCAGCCCCAGCGGGAGGGTCCGAGAGACCCAGTACTTC. Its protein product is CASSPSGRVRETQYF.

This clonotype was seen a few times. J is TRBJ2-3 and V is TRBV2, with 8 bases fitting TRBD1. The CDR3 sequence is 14 residues long. V lost 6 bases, J lost 0 bases, and 2 bases stayed unmatched. Per the germline V gene, CDR1 is SNHLY and CDR2 is FYNNEI. This chain's CDR3 is CASRTGASTDTQYF. The CDR3 nucleotides are TGTGCCAGCAGGACAGGGGCTAGCACAGATACGCAGTATTTT. The full variable domain, its missing parts supplied by reference TRBV2 and TRBJ2-3, is EPEVTQTPSHQVTQMGQEVILRCVPISNHLYFYWYRQILGQKVEFLVSFYNNEISEKSEIFDDQFSVERPDGSNFTLKIRSTKLEDSAMYFCASRTGASTDTQYFGPGTRLTVL.

The chain combines TRBV19 with TRBJ2-5, with D maybe TRBD1 (5 bases). V was trimmed by 7 bases and J by 2 bases, leaving 11 bases between them. Germline V gene sequence: CDR1 LNHDA, CDR2 SQIVND (reference sequence). The CDR3 length is 13 residues. The CDR3 nucleotides read TGTGCCAGTAATGCAGACAGTCAAGAGACCCAGTACTTC. Translated: CASNADSQETQYF.

This clonotype was counted at least ten times. The chain recombines TRBV20-1 with TRBJ2-7; TRBD1 matches 11 bases. Germline CDR1 is DFQATT and CDR2 is SNEGSKA (reference sequence). The CDR3 is 15 amino acids. Trimming removed 3 bases from V and 3 bases from J; junction bases left unmatched: 7. This CDR3 reads CSASAGTGGVYEQYF. The CDR3, as DNA: TGCAGTGCTAGTGCCGGGACAGGGGGAGTCTACGAGCAGTACTTC.

This clonotype was recorded a few times. The rearrangement links TRBV4-3 to TRBJ2-3; weak D call: TRBD1 (5 bases). The V gene's germline CDR1 is LGHNA and CDR2 YSLEER. There are 17 residues in the CDR3. With 0 bases removed from V and 1 base from J, the gap between germline ends came to 14 bases. CDR3 coding DNA: TGCGCCAGCAGCCAAGAGAGTGGGGCAGCCCGCACAGATACGCAGTATTTT. Amino acid sequence: CASSQESGAARTDTQYF.

The chain joins TRBV7-2 to TRBJ1-1; D gene unclear. Trimming removed 5 bases at V and 8 bases at J, with 18 bases between. The CDR3 is made up of 14 amino acids. The germline V gene has CDR1 SGHTA and CDR2 FQGNSA. CDR3 sequence: CASSPDWLNEEAFF. The CDR3 DNA sequence: TGTGCCAGCAGCCCGGACTGGTTGAACGAGGAAGCTTTCTTT.

This clonotype was counted at least ten times. The CDR3 DNA reads as TGTGCCAGCCACGGCGGGTGGGGACTCCTCCGCACAGATACGCAGTATTTT. This codes for CASHGGWGLLRTDTQYF. The chain is built from TRBV7-2 and TRBJ2-3; TRBD2 might be the D (6 bases). Trimming removed 8 bases at V and 1 base at J, with 22 bases between. This CDR3 has 17 amino acids. Germline V CDR1 and CDR2: SGHTA, FQGNSA.

This clonotype appeared once. The CDR3: CASRNRAVYQETQYF. Written as DNA, the CDR3 is TGCGCCAGCAGAAATCGCGCGGTTTACCAAGAGACCCAGTACTTC. The rearrangement uses TRBV4-1 and TRBJ2-5; D not certain. The V gene's germline CDR1 is MGHRA and CDR2 YSYEKL. The CDR3 contains 15 residues. V lost 6 bases and J 0 bases, leaving 14 bases between the germline ends.

This clonotype was seen a handful of times. This rearrangement joins TRBV4-3 to TRBJ2-1; no definite D call. The germline V gene has CDR1 LGHNA and CDR2 YSLEER. Trimming removed 3 bases from V and 8 bases from J, with 8 bases in between. The CDR3 is 12 residues long. CDR3 bases: TGCGCCAGCAGCCACGGAACTTATGAGCAGTTCTTC. It is translated as CASSHGTYEQFF.

In its sample, this clonotype was seen many times. For the CDR3, the DNA is TGTGCCAGCAGCTTAGGCGCAGCGAACTCCTACGAGCAGTACTTC. This gives the protein CASSLGAANSYEQYF. The chain couples TRBV7-2 to TRBJ2-7; D not certain. Germline V lookup: CDR1 SGHTA, CDR2 FQGNSA. The CDR3 runs to 15 residues. Trimming shortened V by 1 base and J by 0 bases, and 10 bases separated the two germline ends.

The table lists this clonotype with many counts. The chain is built from TRBV29-1 and TRBJ2-6; perhaps TRBD1 as D (5 bases). The CDR3 totals 16 residues. Trimming pared 5 bases from V and 1 base from J, leaving 15 bases between. CDR1 is SQVTM and CDR2 is ANQGSEA in the germline V gene. The CDR3: CSVRGHSVSGANVLTF. CDR3 DNA: TGCAGCGTTCGAGGACACAGTGTTTCTGGGGCCAACGTCCTGACTTTC. Full variable domain (missing parts from reference TRBV29-1 and TRBJ2-6): SAVISQKPSRDICQRGTSLTIQCQVDSQVTMMFWYRQQPGQSLTLIATANQGSEATYESGFVIDKFPISRPNLTFSTLTVSNMSPEDSSIYLCSVRGHSVSGANVLTFGAGSRLTVL.

CDR3 DNA: TGTGCCAGCAGTTACGACAGATCGAACACTGAAGCTTTCTTT. This codes for CASSYDRSNTEAFF. The chain recombines TRBV6-5 with TRBJ1-1; weak D call: TRBD1 (5 bases). CDR3 length: 14 residues. Germline loops: CDR1 MNHEY, CDR2 SVGAGI. The V and J ends lost 2 bases and 1 base respectively, with 8 bases between them.

This clonotype showed up many times. The genes are TRBV11-2 and TRBJ2-3; tentatively, D is TRBD2 (5 bases). Germline loops: CDR1 SGHAT, CDR2 FQNNGV. Trimming pared 5 bases from V and 0 bases from J, leaving 12 bases between. The CDR3 has 15 amino acids. The CDR3 protein is CASSTSRTSTDTQYF. For the CDR3, the DNA is TGTGCCAGCAGCACCAGCAGGACTAGCACAGATACGCAGTATTTT.

This chain connects TRBV11-3 to TRBJ1-1; D perhaps matches TRBD1 (6 bases). Trimming pared 3 bases from V and 3 bases from J, leaving 14 bases between. The CDR3 consists of 15 residues. CDR1 SGHNT and CDR2 YENEEA come from the germline V gene. This CDR3 is CASSFEETGYTEAFF. Here the CDR3 DNA reads TGTGCCAGCAGCTTTGAGGAAACAGGGTACACTGAAGCTTTCTTT. Together with reference TRBV11-3 and TRBJ1-1, the CDR3 gives the full variable domain: EAGVVQSPRYKIIEKKQPVAFWCNPISGHNTLYWYLQNLGQGPELLIRYENEEAVDDSQLPKDRFSAERLKGVDSTLKIQPAELGDSAVYLCASSFEETGYTEAFFGQGTRLTVV.

This clonotype has ten or more counts. This chain links TRBV2 with TRBJ2-7, with unresolved D. CDR3 length: 10 residues. Germline V lookup: CDR1 SNHLY, CDR2 FYNNEI. Trimming took 11 bases from V and 7 from J, leaving 12 bases between them. This chain's CDR3 is CAGVGKEQYF. The CDR3 DNA follows: TGTGCCGGCGTGGGAAAGGAGCAGTACTTC.

At least ten counts were recorded for this clonotype. This chain uses TRBV12-3 or TRBV12-4 with TRBJ2-1; 7 bases map to TRBD2. The CDR3 runs to 14 residues. The junction had 10 bases not matched to a gene; V was cut back by 7 bases and J by 7 bases. The CDR3 here is CASTLGRGVNEQFF. For the CDR3, the DNA is TGTGCCAGCACCTTGGGGAGGGGAGTAAATGAGCAGTTCTTC.

This clonotype was detected only a few times. The chain combines TRBV12-3 or TRBV12-4 with TRBJ2-5; 11 bases are a match to TRBD2. V was pared by 6 bases and J by 4 bases, with 7 bases of the junction left unmatched. CDR3 size: 15 residues. The CDR3 bases are TGTGCCAGCAGCTCCACTAGCGGGAGTGGAGAGACCCAGTACTTC. Protein: CASSSTSGSGETQYF.

The chain employs TRBV7-2 and TRBJ1-1; D gene uncertain. This CDR3 is 13 amino acids long. The germline CDR1 and CDR2 sequences are SGHTA and FQGNSA. The V end lost 2 bases, the J end lost 6 bases, and 10 bases lay between the germline ends. The CDR3 reads CASSLRRRSEAFF. The CDR3 nucleotides read TGTGCCAGCAGCTTACGTCGGCGGTCTGAAGCTTTCTTT.

The V gene is TRBV30, the J gene TRBJ2-3, with no clear D. CDR1 and CDR2 from the germline V gene are GTSNPN and SVGIG (reference sequence). The V end was cut by 4 bases, the J end by 3 bases, with 14 bases between. The CDR3 extends over 14 amino acids. The CDR3 DNA reads as TGTGCCTGGAAGGTGACCTACGGAACAGATACGCAGTATTTT. This gives the protein CAWKVTYGTDTQYF.

CDR3 region: CASSVVPGGNTEAFF. For the CDR3, the DNA is TGTGCCAGCAGCGTAGTCCCAGGCGGGAACACTGAAGCTTTCTTT. This chain uses TRBV9 with TRBJ1-1, with no clear D. Germline CDR1 reads SGDLS; CDR2 reads YYNGEE. This CDR3 is 15 amino acids long. The V end lost 0 bases, the J end lost 1 base, and 10 bases lay between the germline ends.

This chain connects TRBV5-1 to TRBJ2-3, with D possibly being TRBD2 (6 bases). The CDR3 runs to 15 residues. The germline V and J ends were trimmed by 0 bases and 3 bases, with 11 bases remaining between them. CDR1 is SGHRS, CDR2 YFSETQ, per germline. CDR3 residues: CASSLVEGRTDTQYF. The CDR3 nucleotides are TGCGCCAGCAGCTTGGTGGAGGGGAGGACAGATACGCAGTATTTT.

The V gene is TRBV13, the J gene TRBJ2-7, with D unclear. This CDR3 spans 13 amino acids. V was trimmed by 3 bases and J by 2 bases, leaving 8 bases between them. Germline values: CDR1 PRHDT, CDR2 FYEKMQ (reference sequence). The CDR3 protein is CASSFSQTYEQYF. The CDR3 DNA sequence: TGTGCCAGCAGCTTTTCGCAGACCTACGAGCAGTACTTC.

The CDR3 loop is CASSPGGPPYEQYF. The CDR3 DNA sequence: TGCGCCAGCAGCCCCGGGGGCCCCCCCTACGAGCAGTACTTC. The rearrangement links TRBV5-1 to TRBJ2-7, with D possibly being TRBD1 or TRBD2 (6 bases each). This CDR3 has 14 residues. The ends were cut back, 4 bases at V and 2 bases at J, with 13 bases in the middle. Germline V gene data show CDR1 as SGHRS and CDR2 as YFSETQ.

The rearrangement links TRBV24-1 to TRBJ2-3; D remains ambiguous. CDR1 and CDR2 (germline): KGHDR, SFDVKD. V gave up 5 bases and J gave up 2 bases, with 4 bases separating them. The CDR3 spans 12 residues. The CDR3 here is CATSVATDTQYF. CDR3 DNA: TGTGCCACCAGTGTCGCCACAGATACGCAGTATTTT.

This chain uses TRBV2 with TRBJ1-5, with TRBD1 as a possible D gene (6 bases). Germline V gene data show CDR1 as SNHLY and CDR2 as FYNNEI. The V end lost 4 bases, the J end lost 0 bases, and 10 bases lay between the germline ends. CDR3 length equals 15 residues. The CDR3 DNA reads as TGTGCCAGCAGTGCCAACAGGGCTAGCAATCAGCCCCAGCATTTT. Translation gives CASSANRASNQPQHF.

The rearrangement links TRBV4-3 to TRBJ2-1; D is perhaps TRBD1 (6 bases). This CDR3 region has 15 residues. V lost 0 bases and J 10 bases, leaving 16 bases between the germline ends. Germline V gene sequence: CDR1 LGHNA, CDR2 YSLEER. CDR3: CASSQDRGYNGEQFF. In DNA, the CDR3 is TGCGCCAGCAGCCAAGATAGGGGGTATAATGGAGAGCAGTTCTTC.